The 25 T cell receptor beta chains below all came from one sample that was sequenced in a study of T cells expressing NK-cell markers. TCRdb re-called the 5' RACE reads and shows each CDR3 protein once, DNA omitted. The record lists some 600,000 distinct CDR3 sequences, of which the ten most abundant hold less than 4.5%. Source material: blood T cells: a sorted CD56 or NKG2C T cell subset, CD4+ or CD8+ T cells, or bulk PBMC T cells (not recorded which). The receptors stem from a young man in good health.

The V gene is TRBV11-2, the J gene TRBJ1-3. The CDR3 runs to 12 residues. Germline CDR1 is SGHAT and CDR2 is FQNNGV. This CDR3 reads CASSLRTNTIYF.

The rearrangement uses TRBV20-1 and TRBJ2-7; TCRdb names TRBD2, which stays unverified in the absence of DNA. The CDR3 totals 17 residues. The V gene's germline CDR1 is DFQATT and CDR2 SNEGSKA (reference sequence). CDR3 loop: CSARDGNPAGGPYEQYF.

The gene calls are TRBV20-1 and TRBJ2-1; absent DNA, TCRdb's TRBD1 call cannot be checked. The V gene's germline CDR1 is DFQATT and CDR2 SNEGSKA (reference sequence). The CDR3 spans 14 residues. CDR3 protein: CSARMGPSYNEQFF.

The chain joins TRBV12-3 or TRBV12-4 to TRBJ1-5. CDR3 size: 13 residues. CDR3 loop: CASSLGEGQPQHF.

V gene TRBV29-1 combines with J gene TRBJ1-4. The CDR3 is made up of 11 amino acids. Germline V lookup: CDR1 SQVTM, CDR2 ANQGSEA. CDR3 region: CSVETGEKLFF.

This rearrangement joins TRBV5-1 to TRBJ2-1; TCRdb's D call of TRBD2 is untestable without DNA. The CDR3 extends over 16 amino acids. CDR1 and CDR2 (germline): SGHRS, YFSETQ. CDR3 in amino acids: CASSLVALSSYNEQFF.

V and J are TRBV20-1 and TRBJ2-6; without DNA, the TCRdb call of TRBD2 cannot be checked. The CDR3 is 16 residues long. Germline V gives CDR1 DFQATT, CDR2 SNEGSKA (reference sequence). The CDR3 sequence is CSATSSGGSWANVLTF.

The chain uses TRBV5-1 and TRBJ2-4; the TCRdb D gene call, TRBD1, has no DNA to confirm it. The CDR3 loop spans 18 amino acids. Germline CDR1 is SGHRS and CDR2 is YFSETQ. Here the CDR3 reads CASSLVTGPLRGENIQYF. The entire variable domain, with the rest obtained from reference TRBV5-1 and TRBJ2-4, is as follows: KAGVTQTPRYLIKTRGQQVTLSCSPISGHRSVSWYQQTPGQGLQFLFEYFSETQRNKGNFPGRFSGRQFSNSRSEMNVSTLELGDSALYLCASSLVTGPLRGENIQYFGAGTRLSVL.

The genes are TRBV5-1 and TRBJ2-4. The CDR3 consists of 17 residues. The germline CDR1 and CDR2 sequences are SGHRS and YFSETQ. CDR3 amino acids: CASSLEFAGLAKNIQYF.

The chain employs TRBV4-2 and TRBJ2-2; TCRdb reports TRBD2, a call that lacks DNA to check it against. Germline values: CDR1 LGHNA, CDR2 YNFKEQ. This CDR3 is built from 17 residues. CDR3: CASSQDQLAGVIGELFF.

The gene calls are TRBV12-3 or TRBV12-4 and TRBJ2-1; TCRdb indicates TRBD1, and absent DNA this call remains unverified. The CDR3 covers 16 residues. CDR3 sequence: CASSSGTGADHNEQFF.

The chain recombines TRBV27 with TRBJ1-5; checking the TCRdb D call of TRBD1 is not possible without DNA. Germline-derived CDR1 and CDR2 are MNHEY and SMNVEV (reference sequence). There are 15 residues in the CDR3. The CDR3 is CASSPDQGSNQPQHF.

The chain is built from TRBV6-6 and TRBJ2-1; lacking DNA, the TRBD1 call made by TCRdb goes unchecked. Looked up from germline, CDR1 is MNHNY and CDR2 is SVGAGI (reference sequence). This CDR3 has 13 amino acids. This CDR3 reads CASGPPRTLEQFF.

CDR3 residues: CASSPLVALRVTNYGYTF. The gene calls are TRBV6-1 and TRBJ1-2; checking the TCRdb D call of TRBD1 is not possible without DNA. CDR1 MNHNS and CDR2 SASEGT come from the germline V gene. This CDR3 comprises 18 residues.

V and J are TRBV5-5 and TRBJ2-3; TCRdb's D call of TRBD2 is untestable without DNA. This CDR3 has 15 residues. CDR1 SGHKS and CDR2 YYEKEE come from the germline V gene (reference sequence). The CDR3 protein is CASSQTSGIPGTQYF.

V is TRBV7-2 and J is TRBJ2-7; TCRdb proposes TRBD2, but this gene call is untestable without DNA. This CDR3 contains 16 residues. Germline CDR1 reads SGHTA; CDR2 reads FQGNSA. CDR3 protein: CASSSRTSGGSYEQYF.

The chain joins TRBV29-1 to TRBJ2-1; the D call from TCRdb, TRBD2, cannot be confirmed without DNA. The CDR3 extends over 18 amino acids. In germline, CDR1 is SQVTM, CDR2 ANQGSEA. The CDR3: CSVEDPFRWPLGNNEQFF.

The chain links TRBV19 to TRBJ2-7; TCRdb outputs TRBD1, but without DNA this stays unchecked. The germline CDR1 and CDR2 sequences are LNHDA and SQIVND (reference sequence). The CDR3 spans 14 residues. The CDR3 sequence is CASNPGLGSYEQYF.

This chain joins TRBV7-8 and TRBJ2-1. Germline CDR1 is SGHVS and CDR2 is FQNEAQ. CDR3 length: 14 residues. The CDR3 here is CASSLSSIDPEQFF.

This chain connects TRBV7-9 to TRBJ2-5. The CDR3 covers 14 residues. Germline loops: CDR1 SEHNR, CDR2 FQNEAQ (reference sequence). The CDR3 here is CASSPRNGEETQYF.

CDR3 in amino acids: CASTREGNEQFF. This chain uses TRBV5-1 with TRBJ2-1; TCRdb designates TRBD2, a call that cannot be tested without DNA. CDR1 is SGHRS and CDR2 is YFSETQ in the germline V gene. The CDR3 sequence is 12 residues long.

This chain uses TRBV27 with TRBJ2-7; TCRdb calls TRBD1, which cannot be checked without DNA. The CDR3 runs to 14 residues. Germline V gene sequence: CDR1 MNHEY, CDR2 SMNVEV (reference sequence). The CDR3 here is CASSFSRLLAQQYF.

J is TRBJ2-7 and V is TRBV5-1; TCRdb's assignment of TRBD1 cannot be checked, as there is no DNA. The germline V gene encodes CDR1 SGHRS and CDR2 YFSETQ. The CDR3 runs to 16 residues. The CDR3 here is CASSHRQGAVLYEQYF.

The chain recombines TRBV7-8 with TRBJ2-5; TCRdb picks TRBD1, but there is no DNA to check that call. Germline V CDR1 and CDR2: SGHVS, FQNEAQ. The CDR3 extends over 16 amino acids. The CDR3 spells CASSPPPTIYGVTQYF.

The CDR3 sequence: CASKVGIGPYEQYF. The chain has TRBV12-3 or TRBV12-4 and TRBJ2-7; TCRdb lists TRBD2, though no DNA is available to test this call. The CDR3 length is 14 residues.